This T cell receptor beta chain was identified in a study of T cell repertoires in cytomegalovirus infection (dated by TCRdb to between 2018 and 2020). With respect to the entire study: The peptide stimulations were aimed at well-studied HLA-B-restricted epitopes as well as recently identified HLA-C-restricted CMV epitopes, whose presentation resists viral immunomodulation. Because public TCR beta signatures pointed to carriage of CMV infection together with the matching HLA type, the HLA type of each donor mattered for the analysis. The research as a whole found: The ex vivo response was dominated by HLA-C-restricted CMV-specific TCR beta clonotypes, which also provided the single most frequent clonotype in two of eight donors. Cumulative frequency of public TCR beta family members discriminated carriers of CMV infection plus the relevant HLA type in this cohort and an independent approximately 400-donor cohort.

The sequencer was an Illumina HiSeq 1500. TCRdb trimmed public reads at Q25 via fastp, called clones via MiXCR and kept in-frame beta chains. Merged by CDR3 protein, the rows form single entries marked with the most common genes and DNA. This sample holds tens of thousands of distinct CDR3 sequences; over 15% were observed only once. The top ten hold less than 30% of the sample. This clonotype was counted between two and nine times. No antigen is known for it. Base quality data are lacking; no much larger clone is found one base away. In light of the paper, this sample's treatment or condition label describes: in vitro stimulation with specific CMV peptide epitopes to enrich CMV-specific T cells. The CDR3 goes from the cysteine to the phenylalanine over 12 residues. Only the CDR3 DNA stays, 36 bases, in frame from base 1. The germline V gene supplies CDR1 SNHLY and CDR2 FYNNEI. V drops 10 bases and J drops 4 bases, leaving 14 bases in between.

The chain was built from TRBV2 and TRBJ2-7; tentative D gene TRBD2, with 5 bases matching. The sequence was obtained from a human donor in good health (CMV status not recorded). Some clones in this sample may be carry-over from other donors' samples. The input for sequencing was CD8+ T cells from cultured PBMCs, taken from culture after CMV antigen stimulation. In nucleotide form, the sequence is TGTGCCACTTCAGGAGGACTTTACGAGCAGTACTTC. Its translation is CATSGGLYEQYF.